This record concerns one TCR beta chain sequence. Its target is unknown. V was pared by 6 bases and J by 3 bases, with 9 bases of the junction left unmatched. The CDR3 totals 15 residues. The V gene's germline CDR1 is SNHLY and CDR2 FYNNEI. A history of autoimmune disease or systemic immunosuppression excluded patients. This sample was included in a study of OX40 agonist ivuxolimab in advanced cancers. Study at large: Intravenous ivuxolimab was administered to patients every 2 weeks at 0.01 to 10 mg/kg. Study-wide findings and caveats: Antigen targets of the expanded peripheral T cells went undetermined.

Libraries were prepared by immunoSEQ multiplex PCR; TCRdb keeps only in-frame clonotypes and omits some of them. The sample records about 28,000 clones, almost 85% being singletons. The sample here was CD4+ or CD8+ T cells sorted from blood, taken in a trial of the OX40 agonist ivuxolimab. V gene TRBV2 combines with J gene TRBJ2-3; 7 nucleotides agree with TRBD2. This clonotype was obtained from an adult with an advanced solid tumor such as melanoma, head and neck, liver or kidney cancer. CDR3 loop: CASSLPSGGTDTQYF. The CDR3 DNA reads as TGTGCCAGCAGCTTACCTAGCGGAGGGACAGATACGCAGTATTTT.